What follows are 16 T cell receptor beta chains derived from one specimen sequenced in a study of Tregs in tolerant kidney transplant recipients. Generated by immunoSEQ multiplex PCR, the TCRdb table keeps only in-frame clones and is missing some. The table lists over 60,000 clones, about 83% of them singletons, with approximately 4% in the top ten. The sample consisted of CD4+ T cells from blood. These receptor sequences come from a human donor in good health.

V is TRBV7-3 and J is TRBJ2-3; D is ambiguous. Between the trimmed V and J ends, which lost 7 bases and 4 bases, there was a span of 15 bases. Germline CDR1 and CDR2: SGHTA and FQGTGA. The CDR3 length is 14 residues. In DNA form, the CDR3 reads TGTGCCAGCACCCCTTCGACGGGCGCAGATACGCAGTATTTT. Amino acid sequence: CASTPSTGADTQYF.

The J gene is TRBJ2-1, the V gene TRBV7-3; TRBD2 matches at 12 bases. Germline-derived CDR1 and CDR2 are SGHTA and FQGTGA. There are 19 residues in the CDR3. Trimming took 1 base from V and 0 from J; bases not matched to a gene: 7. CDR3 DNA sequence: TGTGCCAGCAGCTTAAGAAGGAGGGGACTAGCGGGCTCCTACAATGAGCAGTTCTTC. Translation gives CASSLRRRGLAGSYNEQFF. Looking up the rest from reference TRBV7-3 and TRBJ2-1 gives the full variable domain: GAGVSQTPSNKVTEKGKYVELRCDPISGHTALYWYRQSLGQGPEFLIYFQGTGAADDSGLPNDRFFAVRPEGSVSTLKIQRTERGDSAVYLCASSLRRRGLAGSYNEQFFGPGTRLTVL.

The V and J genes are TRBV5-1 and TRBJ2-1; D gene ambiguous. The V gene's germline CDR1 is SGHRS and CDR2 YFSETQ. V was shortened by 4 bases and J by 5 bases, with 16 bases between the two germline ends. The CDR3 has 15 amino acids. CDR3 loop: CASSLLQRDNNEQFF. For the CDR3, the DNA is TGCGCCAGCAGCCTTCTCCAGAGAGATAACAATGAGCAGTTCTTC.

The chain has TRBV2 and TRBJ2-1, with 10 bases fitting TRBD2. In germline, CDR1 is SNHLY, CDR2 FYNNEI. The CDR3 consists of 20 residues. Unmatched junction bases numbered 19, after V lost 1 base and J lost 7 bases. The CDR3 region is CASSEVRGLAGVRGSNEQFF. DNA of the CDR3: TGTGCCAGCAGTGAAGTTAGAGGGCTAGCGGGAGTAAGGGGATCTAATGAGCAGTTCTTC.

The chain has TRBV9 and TRBJ2-5, with 9 nucleotides matching TRBD2. The germline V gene has CDR1 SGDLS and CDR2 YYNGEE. Losses at the gene ends were 3 bases for V and 5 bases for J; bases not matched to a gene: 8. CDR3 length equals 15 residues. CDR3 nucleotides: TGTGCCAGCAGCGAGGCGGGGGGGCGGCTTGAGACCCAGTACTTC. The encoded protein is CASSEAGGRLETQYF.

This chain joins TRBV5-1 and TRBJ2-6; possible D gene TRBD1, 7 bases. Trimming removed 0 bases from V and 2 bases from J, with 12 bases in between. Looked up from germline, CDR1 is SGHRS and CDR2 is YFSETQ. The CDR3 length is 17 residues. CDR3 loop: CASSLVPRGAGANVLTF. CDR3 sequence (DNA): TGCGCCAGCAGCTTGGTCCCCAGGGGGGCTGGGGCCAACGTCCTGACTTTC.

By share, this clone ranks as medium-sized. This sequence joins TRBV14 and TRBJ1-2, with D possibly matching TRBD1 (6 bases). Trimming pared 2 bases from V and 3 bases from J, leaving 13 bases between. The CDR3 runs to 15 residues. In germline, CDR1 is SGHDN, CDR2 FVKESK. CDR3: CASSQPGQEYYGYTF. The CDR3 DNA follows: TGTGCCAGCAGCCAACCGGGACAAGAATACTATGGCTACACCTTC.

A few counts support this clone. The chain combines TRBV11-3 with TRBJ2-7; 7 nucleotides align to TRBD2. CDR3 size: 15 residues. Germline V gives CDR1 SGHNT, CDR2 YENEEA. Germline trimming cut 3 bases from V and 0 bases from J; bases unmatched to any gene: 5. The DNA for the CDR3 is TGTGCCAGCAGCTTCGGCGGGAGTAGCTCCTACGAGCAGTACTTC. It yields the protein CASSFGGSSSYEQYF.

This rearrangement joins TRBV5-1 to TRBJ2-7, with 9 positions matching TRBD2. The CDR3 covers 16 residues. The V gene's germline CDR1 is SGHRS and CDR2 YFSETQ. The V segment lost 0 bases and the J segment 2 bases; nucleotides outside the gene matches: 6. This CDR3 reads CASSLGSGTSPYEQYF. The CDR3 DNA follows: TGCGCCAGCAGCTTGGGTTCTGGGACTAGCCCCTACGAGCAGTACTTC.

This clone was seen only a few times. The chain combines TRBV5-1 with TRBJ2-2; 7 positions agree with TRBD1. The CDR3 contains 15 residues. Germline CDR1 reads SGHRS; CDR2 reads YFSETQ. Germline trimming cut 6 bases from V and 5 bases from J; bases unmatched to any gene: 10. CDR3: CASTPGQVRTGELFF. DNA of the CDR3: TGCGCCAGCACCCCCGGACAGGTGCGGACCGGGGAGCTGTTTTTT. Full variable domain (rest looked up from reference TRBV5-1 and TRBJ2-2): KAGVTQTPRYLIKTRGQQVTLSCSPISGHRSVSWYQQTPGQGLQFLFEYFSETQRNKGNFPGRFSGRQFSNSRSEMNVSTLELGDSALYLCASTPGQVRTGELFFGEGSRLTVL.

The chain has TRBV28 and TRBJ2-6, with 8 bases aligning to TRBD1. Looked up from germline, CDR1 is MDHEN and CDR2 is SYDVKM. V was pared by 6 bases and J by 4 bases, with 5 bases of the junction left unmatched. The CDR3 contains 15 residues. In DNA form, the CDR3 reads TGTGCCAGCAGACCGACAGGGGTCGGGGCCAACGTCCTGACTTTC. Translation gives CASRPTGVGANVLTF. Based on the CDR3 plus reference TRBV28 and TRBJ2-6, the full variable domain is DVKVTQSSRYLVKRTGEKVFLECVQDMDHENMFWYRQDPGLGLRLIYFSYDVKMKEKGDIPEGYSVSREKKERFSLILESASTNQTSMYLCASRPTGVGANVLTFGAGSRLTVL.

V is TRBV6-6 and J is TRBJ1-1, with unresolved D. This CDR3 is 12 amino acids long. Deletions cut 4 bases from V and 8 bases from J, with 11 bases between. Germline values: CDR1 MNHNY, CDR2 SVGAGI (reference sequence). CDR3 residues: CASSSYGREAFF. The CDR3 coding sequence is TGTGCCAGCAGTTCCTACGGGAGGGAAGCTTTCTTT.

The CDR3 protein is CSADQGAETQYF. The CDR3 DNA reads as TGCAGCGCAGACCAGGGGGCGGAGACCCAGTACTTC. The chain joins TRBV29-1 to TRBJ2-5, with 8 bases that match TRBD1. Germline V gene sequence: CDR1 SQVTM, CDR2 ANQGSEA. This CDR3 region has 12 residues. The V segment lost 7 bases and the J segment 5 bases; nucleotides outside the gene matches: 6.

This chain joins TRBV7-2 and TRBJ1-1, with TRBD1 as a possible D gene (6 bases). This CDR3 comprises 15 residues. CDR1 and CDR2 from the germline V gene are SGHTA and FQGNSA. V lost 4 bases, J lost 1 base, and 13 bases lay in between. The CDR3 sequence: CASSSRTGWNTEAFF. For the CDR3, the DNA is TGTGCCAGCAGCTCTAGAACAGGGTGGAACACTGAAGCTTTCTTT.

This chain uses TRBV9 with TRBJ2-3; TRBD2 agrees at 7 bases. Per germline, CDR1 SGDLS and CDR2 YYNGEE. The V gene end was trimmed by 0 bases and the J gene end by 3 bases; junction bases not matched to a gene: 7. CDR3 length: 16 amino acids. The CDR3 coding sequence is TGTGCCAGCAGCGTAGGCGCGGGAGCAAATACAGATACGCAGTATTTT. This translates into CASSVGAGANTDTQYF.

This chain links TRBV19 with TRBJ1-3; no reliable D call. CDR3 length equals 17 residues. Germline CDR1 is LNHDA and CDR2 is SQIVND (reference sequence). Deletions cut 3 bases from V and 0 bases from J, with 15 bases between. The CDR3 sequence is CASSMRPWPSSGNTIYF. The CDR3 DNA is TGTGCCAGTAGTATGCGCCCGTGGCCCAGCTCTGGAAACACCATATATTTT.